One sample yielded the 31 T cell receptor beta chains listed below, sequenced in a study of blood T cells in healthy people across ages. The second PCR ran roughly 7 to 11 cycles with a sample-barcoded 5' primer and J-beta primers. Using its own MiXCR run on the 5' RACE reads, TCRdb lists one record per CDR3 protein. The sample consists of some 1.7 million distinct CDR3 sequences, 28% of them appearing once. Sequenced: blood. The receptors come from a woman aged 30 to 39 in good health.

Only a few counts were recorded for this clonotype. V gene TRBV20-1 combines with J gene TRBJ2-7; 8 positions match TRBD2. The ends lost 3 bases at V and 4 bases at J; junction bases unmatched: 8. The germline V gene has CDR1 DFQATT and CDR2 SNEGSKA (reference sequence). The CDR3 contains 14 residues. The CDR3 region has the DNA TGCAGTGCTAGTTCCCCCCGGGGGGGTTACGAGCAGTACTTC. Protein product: CSASSPRGGYEQYF.

The CDR3 DNA sequence: TGCAGCGTGGGACTAGCGGGGGTCGGCGATACGCAGTATTTT. Translating it yields CSVGLAGVGDTQYF. The rearrangement joins TRBV29-1 to TRBJ2-3, with 14 bases fitting TRBD2. Germline V gives CDR1 SQVTM, CDR2 ANQGSEA. V was clipped by 6 bases and J by 6 bases; unmatched bases: 5. The CDR3 consists of 14 residues.

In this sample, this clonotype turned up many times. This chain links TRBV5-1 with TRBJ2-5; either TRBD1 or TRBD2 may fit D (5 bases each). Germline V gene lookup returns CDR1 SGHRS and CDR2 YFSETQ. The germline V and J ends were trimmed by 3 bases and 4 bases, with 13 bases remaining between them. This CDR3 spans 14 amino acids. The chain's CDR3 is CASSSWDVRETQYF. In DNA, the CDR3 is TGCGCCAGCAGCTCCTGGGACGTTCGAGAGACCCAGTACTTC.

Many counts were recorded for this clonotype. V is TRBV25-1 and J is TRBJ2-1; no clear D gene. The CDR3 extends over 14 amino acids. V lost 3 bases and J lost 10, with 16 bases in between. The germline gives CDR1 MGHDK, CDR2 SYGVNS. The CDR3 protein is CASSDSDQKVEQFF. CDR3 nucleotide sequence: TGTGCCAGCAGTGATTCGGACCAAAAGGTCGAGCAGTTCTTC.

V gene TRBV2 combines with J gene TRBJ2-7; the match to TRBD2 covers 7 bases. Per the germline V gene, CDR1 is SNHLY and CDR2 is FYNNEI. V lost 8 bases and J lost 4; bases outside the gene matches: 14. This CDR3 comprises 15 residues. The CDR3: CASESLQGGDYEQYF. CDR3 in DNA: TGTGCCAGCGAGTCCCTTCAGGGAGGGGATTACGAGCAGTACTTC.

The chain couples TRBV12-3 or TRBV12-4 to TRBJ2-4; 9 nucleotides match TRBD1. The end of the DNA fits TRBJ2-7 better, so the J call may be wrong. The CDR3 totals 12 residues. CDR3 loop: CASRDRETEQYF. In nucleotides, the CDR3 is TGTGCCAGCCGGGACAGGGAAACCGAGCAGTACTTC.

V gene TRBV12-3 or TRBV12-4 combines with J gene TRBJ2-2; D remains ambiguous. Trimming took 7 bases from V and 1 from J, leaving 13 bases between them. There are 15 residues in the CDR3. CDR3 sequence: CASTTPRRNTGELFF. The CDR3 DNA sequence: TGTGCCAGCACTACCCCGCGGAGGAACACCGGGGAGCTGTTTTTT.

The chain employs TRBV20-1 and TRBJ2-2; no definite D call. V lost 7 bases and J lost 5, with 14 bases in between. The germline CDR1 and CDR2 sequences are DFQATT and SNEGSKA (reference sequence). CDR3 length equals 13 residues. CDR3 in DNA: TGCAGTGACACCGCTGGGCCGACCGGGGAGCTGTTTTTT. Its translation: CSDTAGPTGELFF.

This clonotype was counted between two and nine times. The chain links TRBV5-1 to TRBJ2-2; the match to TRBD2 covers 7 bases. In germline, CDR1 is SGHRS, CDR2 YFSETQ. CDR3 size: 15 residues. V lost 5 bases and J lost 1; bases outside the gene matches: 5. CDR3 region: CASRGGRRNTGELFF. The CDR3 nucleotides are TGCGCCAGCAGGGGAGGGAGGAGGAACACCGGGGAGCTGTTTTTT.

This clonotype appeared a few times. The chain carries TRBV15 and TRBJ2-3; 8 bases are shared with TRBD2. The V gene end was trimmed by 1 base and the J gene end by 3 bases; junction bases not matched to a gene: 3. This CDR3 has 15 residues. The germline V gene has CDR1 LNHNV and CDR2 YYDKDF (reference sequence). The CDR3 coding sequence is TGTGCCACCAGCAGAGTGGCGGGGGGTACAGATACGCAGTATTTT. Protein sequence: CATSRVAGGTDTQYF. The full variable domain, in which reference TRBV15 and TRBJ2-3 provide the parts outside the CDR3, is DAMVIQNPRYQVTQFGKPVTLSCSQTLNHNVMYWYQQKSSQAPKLLFHYYDKDFNNEADTPDNFQSRRPNTSFCFLDIRSPGLGDTAMYLCATSRVAGGTDTQYFGPGTRLTVL.

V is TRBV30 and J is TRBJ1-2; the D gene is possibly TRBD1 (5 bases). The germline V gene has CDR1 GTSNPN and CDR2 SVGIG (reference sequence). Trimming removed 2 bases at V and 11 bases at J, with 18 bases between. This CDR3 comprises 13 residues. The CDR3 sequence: CAWSPGGQPLYTF. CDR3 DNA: TGTGCCTGGAGTCCAGGAGGACAACCCCTATACACCTTC.

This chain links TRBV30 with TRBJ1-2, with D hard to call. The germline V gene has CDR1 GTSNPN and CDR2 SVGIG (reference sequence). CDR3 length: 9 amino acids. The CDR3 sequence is CVSGYGYTF. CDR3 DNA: TGTGTGAGTGGCTATGGCTACACCTTC.

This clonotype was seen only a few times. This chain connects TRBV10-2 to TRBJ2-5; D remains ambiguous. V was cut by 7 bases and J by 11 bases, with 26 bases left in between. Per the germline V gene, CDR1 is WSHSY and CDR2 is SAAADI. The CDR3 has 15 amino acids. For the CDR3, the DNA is TGCGCCAGCACCCCACTCGACCAAGGGATCGGTGAGCAGTACTTC. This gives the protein CASTPLDQGIGEQYF.

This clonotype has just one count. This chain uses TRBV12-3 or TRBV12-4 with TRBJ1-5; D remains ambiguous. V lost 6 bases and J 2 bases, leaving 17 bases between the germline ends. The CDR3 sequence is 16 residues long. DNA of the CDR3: TGTGCCAGCAGCCCTATAGGGTCGGGTGGCAATCAGCCCCAGCATTTT. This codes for CASSPIGSGGNQPQHF.

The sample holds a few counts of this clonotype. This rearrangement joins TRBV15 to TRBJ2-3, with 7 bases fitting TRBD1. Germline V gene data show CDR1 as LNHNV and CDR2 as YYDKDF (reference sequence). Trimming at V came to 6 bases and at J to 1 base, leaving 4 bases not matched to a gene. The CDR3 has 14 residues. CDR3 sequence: CATSRGTGTDTQYF. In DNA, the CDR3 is TGTGCCACCAGTAGGGGGACAGGCACAGATACGCAGTATTTT.

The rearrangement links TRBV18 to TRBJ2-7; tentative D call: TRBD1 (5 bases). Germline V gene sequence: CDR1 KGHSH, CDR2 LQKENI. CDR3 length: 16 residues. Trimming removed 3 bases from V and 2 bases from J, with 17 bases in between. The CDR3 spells CASSPRLGQGTYEQYF. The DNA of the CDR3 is TGTGCCAGCTCACCTAGGTTGGGCCAGGGCACCTACGAGCAGTACTTC.

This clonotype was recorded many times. CDR3 coding DNA: TGTGCCAGCAGTACCGGGACCGTCCGCTCCTACGAGCAGTACTTC. The encoded protein is CASSTGTVRSYEQYF. The chain joins TRBV12-3 or TRBV12-4 to TRBJ2-7; D tentatively fits TRBD1 or TRBD2 (5 bases each). The length of the CDR3 is 15 residues. V dropped 5 bases and J dropped 0 bases, with 14 bases sitting between them.

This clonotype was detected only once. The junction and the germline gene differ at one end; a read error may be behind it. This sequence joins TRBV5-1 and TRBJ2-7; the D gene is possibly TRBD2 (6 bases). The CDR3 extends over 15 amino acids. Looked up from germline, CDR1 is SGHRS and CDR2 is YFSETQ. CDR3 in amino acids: CASSPGGAGSYGQYF. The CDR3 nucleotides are TGCGCCAGCAGCCCGGGCGGGGCAGGGAGCTACGGGCAGTACTTC.

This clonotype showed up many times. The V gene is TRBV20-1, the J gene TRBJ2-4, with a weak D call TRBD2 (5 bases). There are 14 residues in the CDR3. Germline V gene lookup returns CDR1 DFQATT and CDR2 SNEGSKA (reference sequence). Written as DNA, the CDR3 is TGCAACCTAAAGGAGGACGGCGACAAAAACATTCAGTACTTC. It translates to CNLKEDGDKNIQYF.

In DNA form, the CDR3 reads TGCAGTGCTACTGGCGGGGGGGGCAATGAGCAGTTCTTC. This codes for CSATGGGGNEQFF. V and J are TRBV20-1 and TRBJ2-1; 9 bases are shared with TRBD2. Germline V gene lookup returns CDR1 DFQATT and CDR2 SNEGSKA (reference sequence). This CDR3 is 13 amino acids long. V shed 4 bases, J shed 6 bases, and the junction held 4 bases outside the gene matches.

As DNA, the CDR3 is TGTGCCAGCAGTTTACAACCCAGTGCACAGCAGTACTTC. Translating it yields CASSLQPSAQQYF. V usage is TRBV12-3 or TRBV12-4 and J usage is TRBJ2-7; D is unclear. The CDR3 runs to 13 residues. V lost 2 bases to trimming and J lost 8 bases, with 13 bases between them.

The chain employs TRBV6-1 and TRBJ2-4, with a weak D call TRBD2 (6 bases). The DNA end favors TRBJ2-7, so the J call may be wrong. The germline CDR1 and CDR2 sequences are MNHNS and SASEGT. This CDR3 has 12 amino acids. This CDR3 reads CASQVGGSEQYF. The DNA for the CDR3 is TGTGCCAGCCAGGTTGGGGGGTCCGAGCAGTACTTC.

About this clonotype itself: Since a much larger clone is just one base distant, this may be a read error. CDR3 nucleotide sequence: TGTGCCAGCAGACTAGCGGGGGGCCACAATGAGCAGTACTTC. It translates to CASRLAGGHNEQYF. This chain connects TRBV6-6 to TRBJ2-5; 12 bases are a match to TRBD2. The CDR3 runs to 14 residues. The J segment lost 11 bases and the V segment lost 6 bases, leaving 10 bases of the junction unmatched. From germline, CDR1 is MNHNY and CDR2 SVGAGI (reference sequence).

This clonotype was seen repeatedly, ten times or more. The CDR3 protein is CASSLAGGGNYGYTF. The CDR3 nucleotides are TGTGCCAGCAGTTTAGCAGGGGGCGGAAACTATGGCTACACCTTC. This rearrangement joins TRBV12-3 or TRBV12-4 to TRBJ1-2; 7 bases fit TRBD1. Unmatched junction bases numbered 3, after V lost 0 bases and J lost 2 bases. This CDR3 spans 15 amino acids.

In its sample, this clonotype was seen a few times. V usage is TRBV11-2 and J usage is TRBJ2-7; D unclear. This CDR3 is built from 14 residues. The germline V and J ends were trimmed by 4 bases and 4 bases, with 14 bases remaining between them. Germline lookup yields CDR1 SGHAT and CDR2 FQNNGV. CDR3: CASSSAAFGYEQYF. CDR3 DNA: TGTGCCAGCAGCTCAGCCGCCTTTGGATACGAGCAGTACTTC.

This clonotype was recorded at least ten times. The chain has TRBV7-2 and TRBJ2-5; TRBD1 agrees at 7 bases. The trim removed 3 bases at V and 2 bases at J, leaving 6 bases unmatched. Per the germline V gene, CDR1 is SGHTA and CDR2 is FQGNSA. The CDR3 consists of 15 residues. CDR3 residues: CASSFGADRQETQYF. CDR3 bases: TGTGCCAGCAGCTTCGGAGCGGACAGGCAAGAGACCCAGTACTTC. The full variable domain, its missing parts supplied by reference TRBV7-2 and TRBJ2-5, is GAGVSQSPSNKVTEKGKDVELRCDPISGHTALYWYRQSLGQGLEFLIYFQGNSAPDKSGLPSDRFSAERTGGSVSTLTIQRTQQEDSAVYLCASSFGADRQETQYFGPGTRLLVL.

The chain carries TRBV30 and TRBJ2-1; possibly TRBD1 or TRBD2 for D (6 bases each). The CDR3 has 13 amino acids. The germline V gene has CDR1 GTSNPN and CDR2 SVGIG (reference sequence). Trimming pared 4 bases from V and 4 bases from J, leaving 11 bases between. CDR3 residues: CAWTTGAYNEQFF. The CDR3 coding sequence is TGTGCCTGGACCACGGGGGCTTACAATGAGCAGTTCTTC.

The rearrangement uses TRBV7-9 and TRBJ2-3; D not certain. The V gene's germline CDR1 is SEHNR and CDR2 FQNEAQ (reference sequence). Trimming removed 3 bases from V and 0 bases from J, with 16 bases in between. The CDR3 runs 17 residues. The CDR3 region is CASSLSMTKDSTDTQYF. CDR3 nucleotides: TGTGCCAGCAGCTTGAGCATGACGAAAGATAGCACAGATACGCAGTATTTT.

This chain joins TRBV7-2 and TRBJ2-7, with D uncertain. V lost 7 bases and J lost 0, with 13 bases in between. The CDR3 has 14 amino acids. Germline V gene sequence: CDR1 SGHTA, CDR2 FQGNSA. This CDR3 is CASMSMQSSYEQYF. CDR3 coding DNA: TGTGCCAGCATGTCCATGCAAAGCTCCTACGAGCAGTACTTC.

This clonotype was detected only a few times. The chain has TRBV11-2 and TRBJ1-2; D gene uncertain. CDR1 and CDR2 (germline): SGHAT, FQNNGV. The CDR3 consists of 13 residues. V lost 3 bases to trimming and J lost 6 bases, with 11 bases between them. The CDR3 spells CASSFGRADGYTF. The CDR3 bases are TGTGCCAGCAGCTTTGGGAGGGCGGATGGCTACACCTTC. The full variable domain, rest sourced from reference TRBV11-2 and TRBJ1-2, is EAGVAQSPRYKIIEKRQSVAFWCNPISGHATLYWYQQILGQGPKLLIQFQNNGVVDDSQLPKDRFSAERLKGVDSTLKIQPAKLEDSAVYLCASSFGRADGYTFGSGTRLTVV.

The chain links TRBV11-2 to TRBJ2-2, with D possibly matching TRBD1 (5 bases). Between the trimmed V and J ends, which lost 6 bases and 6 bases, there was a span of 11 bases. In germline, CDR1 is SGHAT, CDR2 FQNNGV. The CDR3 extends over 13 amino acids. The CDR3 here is CASRILRAGELFF. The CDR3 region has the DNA TGTGCCAGCAGGATACTCAGGGCCGGGGAGCTGTTTTTT.